This T cell receptor (beta chain) stems from a study of blood T cells in healthy people across ages. Study-level background: When template switching was applied, about one barcoded beta molecule was captured per two T cells.

Whole-study findings and limits: Estimated diversity, derived from one million T cells, was regarded as an underestimate. Strong correlation linked observed beta diversity and percent naive T cells.

Concerning this clonotype: The antigen is undetermined. Germline is not matched at one junction end, which may reflect a read error.

The CDR3 is 13 amino acids. Looked up from germline, CDR1 is SQVTM and CDR2 is ANQGSEA. Combining a sample-barcoded 5' primer with a J-beta primer mix, a second PCR ran for about 7 to 12 cycles. TCRdb reprocessed the 5' RACE reads with MiXCR, giving one entry per CDR3 protein. Among approximately 600,000 distinct CDR3 sequences, 58% were seen once, and the ten largest hold roughly 34%. Sequencing used blood. The clonotype was recovered from a man between 60 and 70 years old in good health. This chain connects TRBV29-1 to TRBJ2-5; tentative D call: TRBD1 (5 bases). The CDR3 DNA sequence: TGCGGCGTTGAAGATCTCGATAGGGGGACCCAGTACTTC. This codes for CGVEDLDRGTQYF.